These T cell receptor beta chains were read from a single sample in a study of cytomegalovirus exposure and HLA in healthy donors. Assay used: immunoSEQ multiplex PCR; TCRdb lists only in-frame clones, some missing. This table holds around 100,000 clones, roughly three quarters found once. Sequences were obtained from PBMCs. These TCRs come from a middle-aged man in good health and CMV-seropositive. Each CDR3 is given with its conserved first and last residue. Fields, in order: V gene, J gene, clone size, D gene, CDR3 protein, CDR3 DNA. D genes are given only for firm matches. Not every row has a clone size; where given, it reads once, few, many or a size class.

>TRBV7-8|TRBJ2-4|once|NA
CASSSDSLAKNIQYF
TGTGCCAGCAGCTCGGACAGTCTAGCCAAAAACATTCAGTACTTC
>TRBV7-6|TRBJ2-7|once|TRBD2
CASSLAPGREYEQYF
TGTGCCAGCAGCTTAGCGCCAGGGAGGGAATACGAGCAGTACTTC
>TRBV7-2|TRBJ2-1|NA|TRBD2
CASSLNKRERYEQFF
TGTGCCAGCAGCTTAAACAAGCGGGAGAGGTATGAGCAGTTCTTC
>TRBV4-2|TRBJ2-3|NA|TRBD1
CASSQDREDTQYF
TGTGCCAGCAGCCAGGACAGGGAAGATACGCAGTATTTT
>TRBV6-5|TRBJ1-1|NA|NA
CATQRYTEAFF
TGTGCCACACAAAGATACACTGAAGCTTTCTTT
>TRBV6-5|TRBJ2-7|once|TRBD2
CASSPGGFGYEQYF
TGTGCCAGCAGCCCCGGGGGGTTTGGCTACGAGCAGTACTTC
>TRBV16|TRBJ2-1|NA|TRBD2
CASSHTATGTTLNEQFF
TGTGCCAGCAGCCATACGGCTACCGGGACTACACTGAATGAGCAGTTCTTC
>TRBV9|TRBJ2-7|NA|NA
CASSVDPSIVYEQYF
TGTGCCAGCAGCGTAGACCCTAGTATCGTTTACGAGCAGTACTTC
>TRBV6-4|TRBJ1-5|NA|NA
CASSGRQYQPPQPQHF
TGTGCCAGCAGTGGCAGACAGTACCAACCCCCTCAGCCCCAGCATTTT
>TRBV7-8|TRBJ2-2|NA|TRBD1
CASSFLGQGIGELFF
TGTGCCAGCAGCTTCTTAGGACAGGGGATCGGGGAGCTGTTTTTT
>TRBV29-1|TRBJ1-2|NA|TRBD1
CSVSGTGIIEHYGYTF
TGCAGCGTCTCCGGGACAGGGATCATTGAACACTATGGCTACACCTTC
>TRBV6-5|TRBJ1-5|NA|NA
CASSFGASGNQPQHF
TGTGCCAGCAGTTTTGGGGCCTCGGGCAATCAGCCCCAGCATTTT
>TRBV18|TRBJ2-3|NA|NA
CASSTYLDTQYF
TGTGCCAGCTCAACTTACTTGGATACGCAGTATTTT
>TRBV11-2|TRBJ2-7|few|NA
CASSLRGVFYEQYF
TGTGCCAGCAGCTTGCGGGGAGTTTTTTACGAGCAGTACTTC
>TRBV18|TRBJ2-1|NA|NA
CASSPPSWLSGSYNEQFF
TGTGCCAGCTCACCACCGAGTTGGTTGAGCGGGTCCTACAATGAGCAGTTCTTC
>TRBV9|TRBJ2-5|once|NA
CASSVSTSRQETQYF
TGTGCCAGCAGCGTGTCAACTAGCCGTCAAGAGACCCAGTACTTC
>TRBV11-2|TRBJ2-3|NA|TRBD2
CASTEFGGRADTQYF
TGTGCCAGCACCGAGTTTGGCGGGAGGGCAGATACGCAGTATTTT
>TRBV2|TRBJ1-2|NA|NA
CASRDGGANYGYTF
TGTGCCAGCAGGGACGGGGGTGCTAACTATGGCTACACCTTC
>TRBV15|TRBJ2-5|once|TRBD2
CATSRDNGLAGPETQYF
TGTGCCACCAGCAGAGACAATGGACTAGCGGGGCCGGAGACCCAGTACTTC
>TRBV9|TRBJ2-2|once|TRBD1
CASSNRDRTTGELFF
TGTGCCAGCAGCAATAGGGACAGAACCACCGGGGAGCTGTTTTTT
>TRBV6-1|TRBJ2-5|NA|NA
CASSVGTYGETQYF
TGTGCCAGCAGCGTCGGGACTTACGGCGAGACCCAGTACTTC
>TRBV6-5|TRBJ2-1|NA|NA
CASSYSTGAYNEQFF
TGTGCCAGCAGTTACTCGACGGGGGCCTACAATGAGCAGTTCTTC
>TRBV6-1|TRBJ1-2|NA|NA
CASSERAGDGYTF
TGTGCCAGCAGTGAAAGGGCAGGGGATGGCTACACCTTC
>TRBV6-1|TRBJ2-2|NA|NA
CASSAAGPNTGELFF
TGTGCCAGCAGTGCCGCGGGTCCGAACACCGGGGAGCTGTTTTTT
>TRBV6-1|TRBJ2-5|few|NA
CASGVRGRIQETQYF
TGTGCCAGCGGCGTAAGGGGTCGGATCCAAGAGACCCAGTACTTC
>TRBV7-3|TRBJ2-1|NA|NA
CASSSSRASSYNEQFF
TGTGCCAGCAGCTCCTCCCGAGCGAGCTCCTACAATGAGCAGTTCTTC
>TRBV7-3|TRBJ2-2|NA|TRBD2
CASSPGTINTGELFF
TGTGCCAGCAGCCCTGGGACTATTAACACCGGGGAGCTGTTTTTT
>TRBV7-9|TRBJ2-3|NA|NA
CASSLLLSTDTQYF
TGTGCCAGCAGCTTATTACTGAGCACAGATACGCAGTATTTT
>TRBV13|TRBJ1-2|NA|NA
CASSLGGGRYSYGYTF
TGTGCCAGCAGCTTAGGAGGTGGCAGGTACTCCTATGGCTACACCTTC
>TRBV25-1|TRBJ2-3|NA|NA
CASSPLSTDTQYF
TGTGCCAGCAGTCCTCTTAGCACAGATACGCAGTATTTT
>TRBV5-4|TRBJ2-5|NA|NA
CASSSGGTRQETQYF
TGTGCCAGCAGCTCCGGAGGGACCCGACAAGAGACCCAGTACTTC
>TRBV6-1|TRBJ2-5|NA|TRBD1
CATPRGPQETQYF
TGTGCCACCCCCAGGGGGCCTCAAGAGACCCAGTACTTC
>TRBV2|TRBJ2-4|NA|NA
CASSVQGGAKNIQYF
TGTGCCAGCAGTGTTCAGGGAGGAGCCAAAAACATTCAGTACTTC
>TRBV5-8|TRBJ2-3|NA|NA
CASSPRGTILDTQYF
TGTGCCAGCAGCCCCAGAGGAACCATATTAGATACGCAGTATTTT
>TRBV5-1|TRBJ2-2|few|TRBD2
CASSLGSSGIIGELFF
TGCGCCAGCAGCTTGGGGAGTAGCGGGATTATCGGGGAGCTGTTTTTT
>TRBV6-6|TRBJ2-7|few|TRBD1
CASGTGTGVSYEQYF
TGTGCCAGCGGAACCGGGACAGGGGTCTCCTACGAGCAGTACTTC
>TRBV7-9|TRBJ2-5|NA|TRBD1
CASSLGAGGLRETQYF
TGTGCCAGCAGCTTAGGGGCAGGGGGCTTAAGAGAGACCCAGTACTTC
>TRBV28|TRBJ2-7|few|NA
CASTQGGISYEQYF
TGTGCCAGCACCCAGGGGGGCATCTCCTACGAGCAGTACTTC
>TRBV27|TRBJ2-7|NA|TRBD2
CASRTWGGRNSYEQYF
TGTGCCAGCAGGACTTGGGGAGGGCGGAACTCCTACGAGCAGTACTTC
>TRBV19|TRBJ1-4|NA|NA
CASSIRFREKLFF
TGTGCCAGTAGTATACGGTTCCGGGAAAAACTGTTTTTT
>TRBV28|TRBJ2-3|NA|TRBD2
CASSLQASGPDTQYF
TGTGCCAGCAGTTTACAGGCTAGCGGTCCAGATACGCAGTATTTT
>TRBV7-7|TRBJ2-5|few|NA
CASSLDSPETQYF
TGTGCCAGCAGCCTGGACAGCCCAGAGACCCAGTACTTC
>TRBV10-3|TRBJ2-1|NA|TRBD2
CAISGGSSYNEQFF
TGTGCCATCAGTGGCGGGAGCTCCTACAATGAGCAGTTCTTC